Sequencing of this T cell receptor beta chain was carried out in a study of blood T cells in healthy people across ages. Study results and caveats: Observed TCR beta diversity showed a strong correlation with the percentage of naive T cells as measured by flow cytometry. Lack of knowledge of donor CMV status possibly confounded expanded clonotype changes.

Only a few counts were recorded for this clonotype. Its target is unknown. Primers used in a second PCR of about 7 to 11 cycles were a sample-barcoded 5' primer and a J-beta primer mix. With 12 random nucleotides, a template-switch adaptor tagged each individual cDNA molecule. TCRdb reprocessed the 5' RACE reads via MiXCR and lists one record per CDR3 protein. The sample contains fewer than 2,000,000 distinct CDR3 sequences, about two fifths of which appear only once. V gave up 0 bases and J gave up 5 bases, with 13 bases separating them. The CDR3 length is 15 residues. Germline CDR1 reads LGHNA; CDR2 reads YSLEER.

The source is a human donor in good health. Input material: blood. The J gene is TRBJ1-1, the V gene TRBV4-3; D might be TRBD1 (5 bases). CDR3 loop: CASSQDAFGGTEAFF. The CDR3 bases are TGCGCCAGCAGCCAAGATGCTTTTGGGGGGACTGAAGCTTTCTTT.